The next 14 T cell receptor beta chains were all read from a single sample in a study of blood T cell repertoires in COVID-19. Method: immunoSEQ multiplex PCR; TCRdb's copy keeps in-frame clones and lacks some. Of about 30,000 clones listed, approximately 96% are singletons. Sequencing was carried out using peripheral blood. The receptors stem from a human donor with active COVID-19. The donor label of this sample is uncertain.

The genes are TRBV30 and TRBJ1-3; D is unclear. Trimming shortened V by 4 bases and J by 1 base, and 14 bases separated the two germline ends. The germline V gene encodes CDR1 GTSNPN and CDR2 SVGIG (reference sequence). This CDR3 is 15 amino acids long. CDR3 sequence: CAWTQNPSSGNTIYF. The CDR3 nucleotides read TGTGCCTGGACACAAAATCCATCTTCTGGAAACACCATATATTTT.

The V and J genes are TRBV5-1 and TRBJ2-5, with 10 bases that match TRBD2. CDR1 is SGHRS, CDR2 YFSETQ, per germline. This CDR3 spans 15 amino acids. The V gene end was trimmed by 4 bases and the J gene end by 3 bases; junction bases not matched to a gene: 6. The CDR3 DNA is TGCGCCAGCAGCATATCTAGCGGGAGTGAAGAGACCCAGTACTTC. Encoded protein: CASSISSGSEETQYF.

The V gene is TRBV5-6, the J gene TRBJ2-7; 9 nucleotides match TRBD1. The V gene end was trimmed by 2 bases and the J gene end by 4 bases; junction bases not matched to a gene: 13. Germline CDR1 reads SGHDT; CDR2 reads YYEEEE. This CDR3 comprises 17 residues. The DNA of the CDR3 is TGTGCCAGCAGCTTCGGTCCATCCGGGACAGGGCTGTACGAGCAGTACTTC. Protein: CASSFGPSGTGLYEQYF. Complete variable domain (other parts from reference TRBV5-6 and TRBJ2-7): DAGVTQSPTHLIKTRGQQVTLRCSPKSGHDTVSWYQQALGQGPQFIFQYYEEEERQRGNFPDRFSGHQFPNYSSELNVNALLLGDSALYLCASSFGPSGTGLYEQYFGPGTRLTVT.

The chain uses TRBV4-3 and TRBJ1-2, with D hard to call. Germline V CDR1 and CDR2: LGHNA, YSLEER. Trimming took 4 bases from V and 2 from J, leaving 11 bases between them. This CDR3 has 14 amino acids. The CDR3 sequence: CASSPLANNYGYTF. CDR3 nucleotides: TGCGCCAGCAGCCCATTGGCCAACAACTATGGCTACACCTTC.

This CDR3 is CASTVGGTAGNTIYF. The CDR3 DNA reads TGTGCCAGCACCGTTGGAGGGACAGCTGGAAACACCATATATTTT. The rearrangement links TRBV6-5 to TRBJ1-3, with TRBD1 matching 7 bases. CDR3 length: 15 residues. Germline V gives CDR1 MNHEY, CDR2 SVGAGI. Trimming took 7 bases from V and 2 from J; bases not matched to a gene: 8.

This clone was picked up one time. The rearrangement uses TRBV27 and TRBJ1-1; 7 nucleotides align to TRBD1. Trimming took 5 bases from V and 1 from J; bases not matched to a gene: 7. The CDR3 spans 15 residues. The germline gives CDR1 MNHEY, CDR2 SMNVEV (reference sequence). The CDR3 reads CASSSRQGGNTEAFF. In nucleotides, the CDR3 is TGTGCCAGCAGTAGCCGACAGGGCGGGAACACTGAAGCTTTCTTT.

The chain carries TRBV24-1 and TRBJ2-3, with D perhaps matching TRBD1 (5 bases). The CDR3 is 15 amino acids. The germline gives CDR1 KGHDR, CDR2 SFDVKD. The V gene lost 3 bases and the J gene lost 6 bases, with 15 bases spanning the gap. CDR3 in DNA: TGTGCCACCAGTGATAGTACTCCAGGGAAGGATACGCAGTATTTT. This gives the protein CATSDSTPGKDTQYF.

This chain links TRBV11-2 with TRBJ2-1; perhaps TRBD1 as D (6 bases). Looked up from germline, CDR1 is SGHAT and CDR2 is FQNNGV. This CDR3 comprises 15 residues. The ends were cut back, 2 bases at V and 1 base at J, with 9 bases in the middle. In DNA form, the CDR3 reads TGTGCCAGCAGCTTATCCAGGGGTTCCTACAATGAGCAGTTCTTC. It encodes CASSLSRGSYNEQFF.

The J gene is TRBJ1-2, the V gene TRBV19; the match to TRBD1 covers 7 bases. J lost 8 bases, V lost 2 bases, and 14 bases had no gene match. In germline, CDR1 is LNHDA, CDR2 SQIVND (reference sequence). This CDR3 comprises 16 residues. CDR3 nucleotides: TGTGCCAGTAGTATAATAGGGGGCCGGGAAGGCTGGGGCTACACCTTC. Its translation: CASSIIGGREGWGYTF.

This clone was picked up one time. V and J are TRBV7-9 and TRBJ2-2; TRBD1 matches 7 bases. Germline assignment: CDR1 SEHNR and CDR2 FQNEAQ (reference sequence). CDR3 size: 16 residues. With 5 bases clipped from V and 6 bases from J, the junction kept 12 bases outside the gene matches. The CDR3 DNA reads as TGTGCCAGCAGCCCTGTCGACAGGGCTGGACCCGGGGAGCTGTTTTTT. Amino acids: CASSPVDRAGPGELFF.

This clone came up once. The chain recombines TRBV11-2 with TRBJ2-3; D is perhaps TRBD1 (5 bases). Germline-derived CDR1 and CDR2 are SGHAT and FQNNGV. This CDR3 is built from 16 residues. The V end lost 8 bases, the J end lost 4 bases, and 22 bases lay between the germline ends. The CDR3 region has the DNA TGTGCCAGCCTCCCCCAGGTGTGGGGCATACCAGATACGCAGTATTTT. This sequence encodes CASLPQVWGIPDTQYF.

The genes are TRBV6-2 or TRBV6-3 and TRBJ2-1; 11 nucleotides align to TRBD1. CDR1 and CDR2 from the germline V gene are MNHEY and SVGEGT. The CDR3 length is 15 residues. The ends lost 5 bases at V and 9 bases at J; junction bases unmatched: 9. The CDR3 here is CASSKPMDRGREQFF. The CDR3 nucleotides read TGTGCCAGCAGTAAGCCGATGGACAGGGGGCGTGAGCAGTTCTTC.

The rearrangement joins TRBV4-1 to TRBJ2-6; D not resolved. V lost 1 base and J lost 0, with 10 bases in between. Looked up from germline, CDR1 is MGHRA and CDR2 is YSYEKL. The CDR3 extends over 17 amino acids. The CDR3 region has the DNA TGCGCCAGCAGCCAAGCCATGGCCTTCTCTGGGGCCAACGTCCTGACTTTC. Translated: CASSQAMAFSGANVLTF.

This chain links TRBV9 with TRBJ2-7; 8 bases are a match to TRBD1. The J segment lost 2 bases and the V segment lost 2 bases, leaving 9 bases of the junction unmatched. Germline V gene lookup returns CDR1 SGDLS and CDR2 YYNGEE. The CDR3 has 16 residues. The CDR3 sequence: CASSVRSAGGTYEQYF. The CDR3 DNA reads TGTGCCAGCAGCGTCCGATCCGCAGGGGGCACCTACGAGCAGTACTTC. The variable domain in full, with the rest retrieved from reference TRBV9 and TRBJ2-7, is DSGVTQTPKHLITATGQRVTLRCSPRSGDLSVYWYQQSLDQGLQFLIQYYNGEERAKGNILERFSAQQFPDLHSELNLSSLELGDSALYFCASSVRSAGGTYEQYFGPGTRLTVT.